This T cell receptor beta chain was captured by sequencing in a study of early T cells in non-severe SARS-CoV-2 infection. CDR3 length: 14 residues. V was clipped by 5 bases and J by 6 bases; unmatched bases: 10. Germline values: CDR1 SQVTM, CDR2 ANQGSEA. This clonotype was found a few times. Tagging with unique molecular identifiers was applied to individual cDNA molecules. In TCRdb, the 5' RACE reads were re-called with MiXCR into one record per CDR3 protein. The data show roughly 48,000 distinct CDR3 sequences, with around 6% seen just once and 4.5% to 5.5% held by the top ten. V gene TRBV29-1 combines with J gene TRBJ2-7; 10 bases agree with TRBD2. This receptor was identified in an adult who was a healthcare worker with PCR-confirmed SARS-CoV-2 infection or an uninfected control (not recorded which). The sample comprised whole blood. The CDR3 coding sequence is TGCAGCGTTTACGCCGGTCTAGCGGGAGCCGAGCAGTACTTC. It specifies CSVYAGLAGAEQYF.